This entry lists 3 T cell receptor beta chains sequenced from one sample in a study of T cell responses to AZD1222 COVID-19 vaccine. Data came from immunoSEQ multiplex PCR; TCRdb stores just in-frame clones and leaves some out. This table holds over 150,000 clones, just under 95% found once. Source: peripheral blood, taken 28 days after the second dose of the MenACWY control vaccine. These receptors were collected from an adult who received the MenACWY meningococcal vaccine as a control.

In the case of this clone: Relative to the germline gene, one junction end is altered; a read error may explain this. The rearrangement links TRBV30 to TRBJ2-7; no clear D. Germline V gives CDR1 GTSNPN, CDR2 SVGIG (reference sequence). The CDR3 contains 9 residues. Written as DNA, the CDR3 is TGTGCCTGGAGTGTACTACCCCCCTTC. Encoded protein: CAWSVLPPF. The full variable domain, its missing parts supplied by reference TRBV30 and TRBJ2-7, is SQTIHQWPATLVQPVGSPLSLECTVEGTSNPNLYWYRQAAGRGLQLLFYSVGIGQISSEVPQNLSASRPQDRQFILSSKKLLLSDSGFYLCAWSVLPPFGPGTRLTVT.

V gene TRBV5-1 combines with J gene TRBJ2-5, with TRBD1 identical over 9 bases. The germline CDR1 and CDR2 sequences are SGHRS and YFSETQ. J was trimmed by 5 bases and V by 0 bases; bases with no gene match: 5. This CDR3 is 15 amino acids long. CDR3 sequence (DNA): TGCGCCAGCAGCTTGGAGGGGGACAGGGTCGAGACCCAGTACTTC. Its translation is CASSLEGDRVETQYF.

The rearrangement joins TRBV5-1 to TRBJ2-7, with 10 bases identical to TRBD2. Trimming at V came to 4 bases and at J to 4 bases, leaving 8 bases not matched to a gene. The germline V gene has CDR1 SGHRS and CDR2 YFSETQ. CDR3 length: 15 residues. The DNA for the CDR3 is TGCGCCAGCAGCCCGGAAGCTAGCGGGAGATACGAGCAGTACTTC. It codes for CASSPEASGRYEQYF. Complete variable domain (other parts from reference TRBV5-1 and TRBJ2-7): KAGVTQTPRYLIKTRGQQVTLSCSPISGHRSVSWYQQTPGQGLQFLFEYFSETQRNKGNFPGRFSGRQFSNSRSEMNVSTLELGDSALYLCASSPEASGRYEQYFGPGTRLTVT.